This is a list of T cell receptor beta chains from one sample in a study of shared clonotypes between healthy human individuals. The table came from immunoSEQ multiplex PCR; TCRdb's copy has only in-frame clones and leaves some out. Seen here are 2 million to 2.5 million clones, almost 96% observed once, and the top ten hold around 0.13%. Sequenced: naive CD4+ T cells sorted from blood. These receptors all come from a man aged 18 to 29 in good health. Each CDR3 is given without its conserved first and last residue. Each record gives: clone size, D gene, J gene, V gene, CDR3 length, CDR3 protein. The D gene is left open where the match is weak. Only part of the rows carry a size: once, few, many, or a class if the clone is expanded.

abundance: NA; d_gene: NA; j_gene: TRBJ1-4; v_gene: TRBV28; len: 13; CDR3aa: ASSLGGITGEKLF
abundance: NA; d_gene: TRBD2; j_gene: TRBJ2-2; v_gene: TRBV18; len: 12; CDR3aa: ASSPSRGTMELF
abundance: NA; d_gene: NA; j_gene: TRBJ1-5; v_gene: TRBV30; len: 12; CDR3aa: AWGPGHFNQPQH
abundance: NA; d_gene: NA; j_gene: TRBJ1-4; v_gene: TRBV5-6; len: 11; CDR3aa: ASSLSSAGKLF
abundance: NA; d_gene: TRBD1; j_gene: TRBJ2-5; v_gene: TRBV6-5; len: 11; CDR3aa: ASRGTAQETQY
abundance: once; d_gene: NA; j_gene: TRBJ1-1; v_gene: TRBV9; len: 12; CDR3aa: ASSGEGRSAEAF
abundance: NA; d_gene: NA; j_gene: TRBJ2-7; v_gene: TRBV2; len: 12; CDR3aa: ASKRGSLAYEQY
abundance: NA; d_gene: NA; j_gene: TRBJ1-1; v_gene: TRBV10-3; len: 11; CDR3aa: AISTGMNTEAF
abundance: NA; d_gene: NA; j_gene: TRBJ1-1; v_gene: TRBV2; len: 12; CDR3aa: ASSGPGTNTEAF
abundance: NA; d_gene: NA; j_gene: TRBJ1-6; v_gene: TRBV6-1; len: 13; CDR3aa: ASSPTEFGDSPLH
abundance: NA; d_gene: TRBD1; j_gene: TRBJ2-2; v_gene: TRBV5-1; len: 13; CDR3aa: ASSPSGQGNGELF
abundance: NA; d_gene: TRBD1; j_gene: TRBJ2-7; v_gene: TRBV27; len: 11; CDR3aa: ASSRDSPYEQY
abundance: NA; d_gene: TRBD1; j_gene: TRBJ1-5; v_gene: TRBV28; len: 15; CDR3aa: ASSSGTGRYSNQPQH
abundance: NA; d_gene: NA; j_gene: TRBJ1-2; v_gene: TRBV30; len: 9; CDR3aa: AWMGERGYT
abundance: NA; d_gene: NA; j_gene: TRBJ2-2; v_gene: TRBV27; len: 10; CDR3aa: ASSSSVGELF
abundance: NA; d_gene: TRBD2; j_gene: TRBJ2-7; v_gene: TRBV6-5; len: 13; CDR3aa: ASSPRGLASYEQY
abundance: NA; d_gene: NA; j_gene: TRBJ2-7; v_gene: TRBV19; len: 12; CDR3aa: ASSIGTASYEQY
abundance: NA; d_gene: NA; j_gene: TRBJ2-7; v_gene: TRBV27; len: 13; CDR3aa: ASSLGRDHYYEQY
abundance: NA; d_gene: TRBD1; j_gene: TRBJ1-6; v_gene: TRBV7-2; len: 14; CDR3aa: ASSPLTGQSNSPLH
abundance: once; d_gene: NA; j_gene: TRBJ2-7; v_gene: TRBV7-8; len: 13; CDR3aa: ASSIRQVATYEQY
abundance: NA; d_gene: NA; j_gene: TRBJ2-5; v_gene: TRBV18; len: 12; CDR3aa: ASSRGAESETQY
abundance: NA; d_gene: NA; j_gene: TRBJ1-3; v_gene: TRBV5-1; len: 14; CDR3aa: ASSLEGDFSGNTIY
abundance: NA; d_gene: TRBD1; j_gene: TRBJ2-1; v_gene: TRBV9; len: 12; CDR3aa: ASSATGGIVTQF
abundance: NA; d_gene: NA; j_gene: TRBJ2-7; v_gene: TRBV6-6; len: 10; CDR3aa: ASSYLVGEQY
abundance: NA; d_gene: NA; j_gene: TRBJ2-3; v_gene: TRBV4-1; len: 13; CDR3aa: ASSQEGGGHGTQY
abundance: NA; d_gene: NA; j_gene: TRBJ1-5; v_gene: TRBV7-9; len: 12; CDR3aa: ASSTDSGNQPQH
abundance: NA; d_gene: NA; j_gene: TRBJ1-6; v_gene: TRBV2; len: 10; CDR3aa: ASSDYNSPLH
abundance: NA; d_gene: TRBD1; j_gene: TRBJ2-5; v_gene: TRBV25-1; len: 13; CDR3aa: ASSEWRGGSETQY
abundance: NA; d_gene: NA; j_gene: TRBJ1-4; v_gene: TRBV18; len: 12; CDR3aa: ASSPRQENEKLF
abundance: NA; d_gene: TRBD2; j_gene: TRBJ2-1; v_gene: TRBV7-2; len: 15; CDR3aa: ASSPPGLAGGLNEQF
abundance: NA; d_gene: NA; j_gene: TRBJ1-3; v_gene: TRBV6-5; len: 14; CDR3aa: ASSYAPPGAGNTIY
abundance: NA; d_gene: NA; j_gene: TRBJ2-2; v_gene: TRBV4-3; len: 15; CDR3aa: ASSQDPLSVTAGELF
abundance: NA; d_gene: NA; j_gene: TRBJ1-5; v_gene: TRBV12-5; len: 12; CDR3aa: ASGQQGSNQPQH
abundance: NA; d_gene: TRBD2; j_gene: TRBJ2-2; v_gene: TRBV10-3; len: 15; CDR3aa: AISESGLAGATGELF
abundance: NA; d_gene: NA; j_gene: TRBJ1-5; v_gene: TRBV6-1; len: 12; CDR3aa: ASRSPVSNQPQH
abundance: NA; d_gene: TRBD1; j_gene: TRBJ2-7; v_gene: TRBV6-8; len: 13; CDR3aa: ASSYSWDRDYEQY
abundance: NA; d_gene: NA; j_gene: TRBJ1-6; v_gene: TRBV6-5; len: 11; CDR3aa: ASSYEPNSPLH
abundance: NA; d_gene: TRBD2; j_gene: TRBJ2-1; v_gene: TRBV6-4; len: 16; CDR3aa: ASSDSYTSGTVRNEQF
abundance: once; d_gene: TRBD1; j_gene: TRBJ2-6; v_gene: TRBV9; len: 14; CDR3aa: ASRSTGDSGANVLT
abundance: NA; d_gene: TRBD1; j_gene: TRBJ1-2; v_gene: TRBV6-1; len: 12; CDR3aa: ASSEYRGPYGYT
abundance: NA; d_gene: TRBD2; j_gene: TRBJ2-3; v_gene: TRBV5-4; len: 14; CDR3aa: ASSSGLAGGGDTQY
abundance: NA; d_gene: NA; j_gene: TRBJ2-4; v_gene: TRBV6-1; len: 14; CDR3aa: ASSELMRGAADIQY
abundance: NA; d_gene: NA; j_gene: TRBJ2-7; v_gene: TRBV7-9; len: 14; CDR3aa: ASSLAVRQGNYEQY
abundance: NA; d_gene: TRBD1; j_gene: TRBJ2-7; v_gene: TRBV5-4; len: 13; CDR3aa: ASSLTGTGTYEQY
abundance: NA; d_gene: NA; j_gene: TRBJ1-1; v_gene: TRBV5-1; len: 13; CDR3aa: ATSSEGEPHTEAF
abundance: NA; d_gene: TRBD2; j_gene: TRBJ2-3; v_gene: TRBV11-3; len: 12; CDR3aa: ASSLGGKTDTQY
abundance: NA; d_gene: NA; j_gene: TRBJ1-1; v_gene: TRBV5-1; len: 13; CDR3aa: ASSLGIIGNTEAF
abundance: NA; d_gene: NA; j_gene: TRBJ1-2; v_gene: TRBV28; len: 11; CDR3aa: ASSPQRGGGYT
abundance: NA; d_gene: NA; j_gene: TRBJ1-4; v_gene: TRBV6-1; len: 12; CDR3aa: ASSEGGLGEKLF
abundance: NA; d_gene: TRBD1; j_gene: TRBJ2-5; v_gene: TRBV7-7; len: 13; CDR3aa: ASSSGQGVGETQY
abundance: NA; d_gene: NA; j_gene: TRBJ1-4; v_gene: TRBV7-3; len: 14; CDR3aa: ASSTPMITLNEKLF